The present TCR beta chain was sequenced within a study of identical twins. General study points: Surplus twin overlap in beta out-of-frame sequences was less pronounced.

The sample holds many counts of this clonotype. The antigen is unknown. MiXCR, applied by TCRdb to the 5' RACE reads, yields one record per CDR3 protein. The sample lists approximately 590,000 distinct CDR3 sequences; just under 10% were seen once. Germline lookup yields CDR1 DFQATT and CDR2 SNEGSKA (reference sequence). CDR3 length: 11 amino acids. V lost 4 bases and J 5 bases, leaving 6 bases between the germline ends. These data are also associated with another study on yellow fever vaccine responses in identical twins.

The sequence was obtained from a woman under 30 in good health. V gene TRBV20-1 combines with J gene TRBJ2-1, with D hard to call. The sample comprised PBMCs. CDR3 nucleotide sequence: TGCAGTGCTACAATAAACAATGAGCAGTTCTTC. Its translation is CSATINNEQFF.